Each of the 12 T cell receptor beta chains below was sequenced from the same sample in a study of blood T cells in healthy people across ages. With a J-beta primer mix and a sample-barcoded 5' primer, a second PCR ran about 7 to 12 cycles. A single record per CDR3 protein comes from TCRdb applying MiXCR to the 5' RACE reads. Of around 650,000 distinct CDR3 sequences in the sample, approximately 31% are singletons; the top ten hold 15% to 19%. Sequencing was carried out using blood. These receptors came from a woman older than 75 in good health.

This clonotype was counted ten times or more. CDR3 in amino acids: CASSFSWREQYF. CDR3 DNA sequence: TGTGCCAGCAGCTTTTCATGGCGCGAGCAGTACTTC. V and J are TRBV12-3 or TRBV12-4 and TRBJ2-7; no clear D gene. CDR3 size: 12 residues. Trimming removed 6 bases from V and 6 bases from J, with 12 bases in between.

Turning to this clonotype: This sequence may be a read error, since a much larger clone differs from it by one base. This rearrangement joins TRBV29-1 to TRBJ2-3; D remains ambiguous. Germline V gene sequence: CDR1 SQVTM, CDR2 ANQGSEA. The V end was cut by 4 bases, the J end by 0 bases, with 8 bases between. The CDR3 extends over 13 amino acids. CDR3: CSVGRPSTDTQYF. Written as DNA, the CDR3 is TGCAGCGTTGGTAGGCCTAGCACAGATACGCAGTATTTT.

The CDR3 nucleotides read TGTGCCAGCAGTTACTCCACAGGGGGGGCCGGGGAGCTGTTTTTT. Its protein is CASSYSTGGAGELFF. V usage is TRBV6-5 and J usage is TRBJ2-2, with a tentative D call TRBD1 (8 bases). Germline-derived CDR1 and CDR2 are MNHEY and SVGAGI. V lost 0 bases to trimming and J lost 6 bases, with 11 bases between them. The CDR3 consists of 15 residues.

The sample holds one count of this clonotype. The V call is TRBV4-1, the J call TRBJ1-4; 7 positions agree with TRBD1. With 2 bases clipped from V and 7 bases from J, the junction kept 7 bases outside the gene matches. The CDR3 spans 15 residues. Germline V gene lookup returns CDR1 MGHRA and CDR2 YSYEKL. CDR3 sequence reads: CASSQPTGLGEKLFF. The CDR3 bases are TGCGCCAGCAGCCAACCGACAGGGTTGGGTGAAAAACTGTTTTTT.

The V call is TRBV4-3, the J call TRBJ2-7; TRBD1 agrees at 7 bases. Trimming took 1 base from V and 0 from J; bases not matched to a gene: 9. Germline values: CDR1 LGHNA, CDR2 YSLEER. The CDR3 is 17 amino acids. As DNA, the CDR3 is TGCGCCAGCAGCCAAGGTCCCACGGGACAGAGCTCCTACGAGCAGTACTTC. Amino acids: CASSQGPTGQSSYEQYF.

Comment on this clonotype: The junction shows a germline mismatch at one end, possibly a read error. The V and J genes are TRBV12-3 or TRBV12-4 and TRBJ2-3; no firm D call. CDR3 length equals 13 residues. CDR3 in amino acids: CASSLASPDMQYF. CDR3 nucleotide sequence: TGTGCCAGCAGTTTGGCGAGCCCAGATATGCAGTATTTT.

Only a few counts were recorded for this clonotype. The V and J genes are TRBV15 and TRBJ1-4; a possible D gene is TRBD1 (5 bases). The CDR3 totals 15 residues. Germline assignment: CDR1 LNHNV and CDR2 YYDKDF (reference sequence). V lost 4 bases and J lost 8, with 17 bases in between. The DNA for the CDR3 is TGTGCCACCAGCACGAGCGCCAGGGCGGAAGAAAAACTGTTTTTT. Translation: CATSTSARAEEKLFF.

Concerning this clonotype: Given a much more abundant clone one base away, this may be a read error. V gene TRBV30 combines with J gene TRBJ1-2; D may be TRBD1 (5 bases). The CDR3 runs 14 residues. Germline CDR1 reads GTSNPN; CDR2 reads SVGIG (reference sequence). The CDR3 protein is CAWSVPPGDYGHTF. The CDR3 DNA reads as TGTGCCTGGAGTGTACCGCCGGGGGACTATGGCCACACCTTC.

With respect to this clonotype: One end of the junction does not line up with germline, which may come from a read error. This rearrangement joins TRBV6-5 to TRBJ2-5, with TRBD1 matching 9 bases. CDR3 size: 15 residues. The germline V gene has CDR1 MNHEY and CDR2 SVGAGI. The CDR3 here is CAGSYTPGQGSEQYF. CDR3 nucleotides: TGTGCCGGCAGTTACACACCGGGACAGGGAAGTGAGCAGTACTTC.

This clonotype was counted a single time. V and J are TRBV20-1 and TRBJ1-1; D gene uncertain. CDR1 and CDR2 from the germline V gene are DFQATT and SNEGSKA (reference sequence). The germline V and J ends were trimmed by 1 base and 1 base, with 13 bases remaining between them. This CDR3 comprises 15 residues. This CDR3 is CSARAGSLGNTEAFF. In DNA, the CDR3 is TGCAGTGCTAGAGCTGGCAGTCTGGGGAACACTGAAGCTTTCTTT.

The table lists this clonotype with a few counts. The genes are TRBV6-6 and TRBJ2-5; D not resolved. The CDR3 is 14 residues long. Trimming removed 0 bases at V and 2 bases at J, with 7 bases between. Looked up from germline, CDR1 is MNHNY and CDR2 is SVGAGI (reference sequence). Here the CDR3 DNA reads TGTGCCAGCAGTTACTCGGCCAGGCAAGAGACCCAGTACTTC. Protein product: CASSYSARQETQYF.

As for this clonotype: A much larger clone is a single base away; this may be a read error. The CDR3 coding sequence is TGTGCCAGCAGCTTAGGGACAGGGACCTACAATGAGCAGTACTTC. This encodes CASSLGTGTYNEQYF. This chain uses TRBV7-9 with TRBJ2-5; 8 bases line up with TRBD1. Germline trimming cut 1 base from V and 11 bases from J; bases unmatched to any gene: 12. The germline V gene encodes CDR1 SEHNR and CDR2 FQNEAQ (reference sequence). The CDR3 consists of 15 residues.